Below, one TCR beta chain is given with its context. Recovered status applied to Cohort 3 donors who had two consecutive negative PCRs. It also applied to those with clearance or with symptom resolution. How the authors handled the data: By means of reference gene primer amplification, nucleated cell counts were estimated. The repertoire was sequenced with immunoSEQ multiplex PCR; TCRdb's copy has only in-frame clones and lacks some. The V and J calls and clone size were taken over from that table, and D and trimming were inferred from the DNA. Of almost 250,000 clones listed, 75% to 90% are singletons. This sample stems from a study of blood T cell repertoires in COVID-19. Looking at the study overall: Acute and convalescent COVID-19 specimens originated in the United States, Italy and Spain.

Trimming cost V 7 bases and J 7 bases; bases outside gene matches: 12. The CDR3 spans 15 residues. The germline CDR1 and CDR2 sequences are SNHLY and FYNNEI. The chain couples TRBV2 to TRBJ1-4; 7 positions agree with TRBD1. The source of this sequence is a woman aged 30 to 39 who had recovered from COVID-19. The sequencing sample was made of PBMCs or T cells enriched from blood (not recorded which). In nucleotides, the CDR3 is TGTGCCAGCATGGACTTGAGGGGGCAGAGTGAAAAACTGTTTTTT. It translates to CASMDLRGQSEKLFF. The variable domain in full, with the rest retrieved from reference TRBV2 and TRBJ1-4, is EPEVTQTPSHQVTQMGQEVILRCVPISNHLYFYWYRQILGQKVEFLVSFYNNEISEKSEIFDDQFSVERPDGSNFTLKIRSTKLEDSAMYFCASMDLRGQSEKLFFGSGTQLSVL.